This T cell receptor beta chain was retrieved from a study of blood T cell repertoires in COVID-19. Background on the study: T cells, B-cell-depleted T cells, or PBMCs supplied cDNA or gDNA.

The CDR3 contains 17 residues. The junction had 10 bases not matched to a gene; V was cut back by 5 bases and J by 1 base. The germline gives CDR1 SGHNT, CDR2 YENEEA. TCRdb's table, derived via immunoSEQ multiplex PCR, lists solely in-frame clones and lacks some. The data hold 30,000 to 40,000 clones, with about 90% observed a single time. This TCR was recovered from a human donor in a cohort sampled during active COVID-19. Sequencing was carried out using peripheral blood. The rearrangement links TRBV11-3 to TRBJ2-1; 8 nucleotides align to TRBD2. Here the CDR3 DNA reads TGTGCCAGCAGCGTTAGTAGTCCGGGAGGGTCCTACAATGAGCAGTTCTTC. Translation: CASSVSSPGGSYNEQFF.